The clone carrying this T cell receptor (beta chain) was observed a few times. Its antigen remains unidentified. The germline V and J ends were trimmed by 6 bases and 6 bases, with 10 bases remaining between them. The CDR3 covers 11 residues. Per the germline V gene, CDR1 is DFQATT and CDR2 is SNEGSKA (reference sequence). Expressed TCRB transcripts got sequenced, as all isolated RNA was reverse transcribed. Profiling relied on immunoSEQ multiplex PCR, and the TCRdb table lists in-frame clones only, not all of them. The data show about 740,000 clones, about an eighth seen once. This sample is drawn from a study of beta chain features in type 1 diabetes. Study-wide context: Age, gender and cell yields were alike across patients and healthy donors.

Points from the study as a whole: All four CD4+ subsets of Type 1 diabetes patients contained TCRB CDR3s that were moderately but significantly shorter. Fewer junction insertions and more nucleotide deletions appeared in type 1 diabetes patients.

This chain connects TRBV20-1 to TRBJ2-3; no reliable D call. The specimen was naive CD4+ T cells from blood. This clonotype was sampled from a man aged 18-30 years with type 1 diabetes. This CDR3 is CSAINGDTQYF. CDR3 DNA sequence: TGCAGTGCCATTAACGGGGATACGCAGTATTTT.